The 2 T cell receptor beta chains given below trace back to one sample, sequenced in a study of memory CD4+ T cells and cytomegalovirus serostatus. Single viable CD3+CD4+CD8-CD45RO+ cells were sorted as the memory CD4+ T cells. Clones were sequenced by immunoSEQ multiplex PCR, and TCRdb holds only the in-frame ones, with some missing. This table has 50,000 or so clones, under 90% appearing once. Sequenced sample: memory CD4+ T cells from blood. The receptor set was obtained from an adult in good health and CMV-seronegative.

V usage is TRBV9 and J usage is TRBJ2-5, with 9 bases identical to TRBD2. CDR1 is SGDLS, CDR2 YYNGEE, per germline. The CDR3 runs 16 residues. Germline trimming cut 0 bases from V and 5 bases from J; bases unmatched to any gene: 8. Here the CDR3 reads CASSVAGGGAYETQYF. The CDR3 DNA reads TGTGCCAGCAGCGTAGCTGGCGGGGGGGCCTATGAGACCCAGTACTTC.

The chain couples TRBV9 to TRBJ2-2, with 7 bases identical to TRBD1. There are 15 residues in the CDR3. Germline values: CDR1 SGDLS, CDR2 YYNGEE. The ends lost 5 bases at V and 10 bases at J; junction bases unmatched: 14. The CDR3 protein is CASSQGGQRFEELFF. The CDR3 DNA follows: TGTGCCAGCAGTCAAGGGGGACAGAGGTTTGAGGAGCTGTTTTTT.